The entry below describes one T cell receptor beta chain. The data were obtained in a study of blood T cell repertoires in COVID-19. The overall study: Sources were T cells, B-cell-depleted T cells, or PBMCs; the material itself was cDNA or gDNA.

Germline lookup yields CDR1 MNHEY and CDR2 SVGAGI. This CDR3 contains 15 residues. The V and J ends lost 6 bases and 5 bases, in that order; junction bases with no gene match: 8. As originally analysed: From reference gene primer amplification, estimates of nucleated cell counts were derived. Repertoires were generated with immunoSEQ multiplex PCR, while TCRdb's copy carries only in-frame clones and drops some. Clonal size and the V and J genes are those of that table, whereas D and trimming came from the DNA. The sample has a few hundred thousand clones, more than 85% seen once. The gene calls are TRBV6-5 and TRBJ2-7; 12 bases map to TRBD2. This TCR derives from a man aged 30-40 years with acute or convalescent COVID-19. The sample consisted of peripheral blood. The CDR3 DNA sequence: TGTGCCAGCAGACGACTAGCGGGAGCTGTGGACGAGCAGTACTTC. This translates into CASRRLAGAVDEQYF.